Shown below are 9 T cell receptor beta chains from a single sample sequenced in a study of regulatory T cells in long-lasting Graves disease. Arm-PCR of CDR3 regions with iRepertoire HTBI primers generated TCR beta libraries. TCRdb processed the multiplex PCR reads anew with MiXCR; each CDR3 protein has one entry. There are 350,000 to 450,000 distinct CDR3 sequences in the sample; about 15% occur only once, and under 9% lies in the top ten. Specified time point: newly diagnosed GD, antithyroid drugs for less than 3 months. Following extraction of RNA from PBMCs, that RNA was used to make the TCR library. This sample was shared with a second study, whose subject was T cells in Graves' hyperthyroidism and ophthalmopathy.

Source: peripheral blood mononuclear cells (PBMCs), taken at new diagnosis, from a patient treated with antithyroid drugs. These receptors were taken from a middle-aged woman with Graves disease.

This clonotype was counted only a few times. This chain uses TRBV9 with TRBJ2-7; tentative D call: TRBD1 (6 bases). V lost 0 bases, J lost 2 bases, and 9 bases lay in between. The CDR3 covers 14 residues. Germline V CDR1 and CDR2: SGDLS, YYNGEE. The CDR3: CASSVGGGTYEQYF. CDR3 DNA sequence: TGTGCCAGCAGCGTAGGAGGGGGTACCTACGAGCAGTACTTC.

This clonotype was seen repeatedly, ten times or more. The chain is built from TRBV12-5 and TRBJ2-2; the D gene could be TRBD1 or TRBD2 (5 bases each). Per the germline V gene, CDR1 is LGHNT and CDR2 is FRNRAP. Trimming left V 3 bases short and J 6 bases short, with 23 bases between. CDR3 length: 18 amino acids. CDR3: CASGFQSGRGHDAGELFF. The DNA of the CDR3 is TGTGCTAGTGGTTTTCAATCGGGGAGAGGACATGACGCCGGGGAGCTGTTTTTT.

This clonotype was seen ten or more times. The chain combines TRBV9 with TRBJ2-3; 10 nucleotides align to TRBD2. This CDR3 spans 16 amino acids. The germline V gene has CDR1 SGDLS and CDR2 YYNGEE. V trimming: 4 bases; J trimming: 4 bases; junction bases outside the gene matches: 9. The CDR3 region has the DNA TGTGCCAGCAGCCCAGGGATAGCGGGAGGTTCAGATACGCAGTATTTT. Protein: CASSPGIAGGSDTQYF.

As regards this clonotype: A far larger clone is one nucleotide away, so this likely arose from a read error. This chain uses TRBV2 with TRBJ2-7; 9 bases match TRBD2. CDR1 and CDR2 from the germline V gene are SNHLY and FYNNEI. There are 15 residues in the CDR3. Trimming at V came to 3 bases and at J to 7 bases, leaving 10 bases not matched to a gene. The CDR3 spells CASSEGLAGQNEQYF. The CDR3 DNA sequence: TGTGCCAGCAGTGAGGGCCTAGCGGGACAAAATGAGCAGTACTTC.

This clonotype was recorded many times. CDR3 region: CASSLEEKSPLHF. The CDR3 nucleotides read TGTGCCAGCAGTTTAGAGGAGAAATCACCCCTCCACTTT. The chain joins TRBV12-3 or TRBV12-4 to TRBJ1-6, with no clear D. The V and J ends lost 1 base and 10 bases respectively, with 8 bases between them. The CDR3 is made up of 13 amino acids.

The gene calls are TRBV6-1 and TRBJ1-2, with D possibly TRBD1 on 5 matching bases. V dropped 2 bases and J dropped 14 bases, with 30 bases sitting between them. Germline CDR1 MNHNS, CDR2 SASEGT. The CDR3 has 17 amino acids. CDR3 residues: CASSEIGPAGTAISVTF. The CDR3 DNA sequence: TGTGCCAGCAGTGAAATAGGGCCCGCCGGGACGGCGATAAGTGTTACCTTC.

The table lists this clonotype with many counts. The chain carries TRBV27 and TRBJ1-2, with 9 bases identical to TRBD1. Trimming cost V 6 bases and J 3 bases; bases outside gene matches: 8. The CDR3 runs 15 residues. The germline V gene encodes CDR1 MNHEY and CDR2 SMNVEV (reference sequence). Here the CDR3 DNA reads TGTGCCAGCAGCTTCATGGGACAGGGCTACTATGGCTACACCTTC. Its protein is CASSFMGQGYYGYTF.

V and J are TRBV11-2 and TRBJ2-7; possibly TRBD1 or TRBD2 for D (8 bases each). Per germline, CDR1 SGHAT and CDR2 FQNNGV. The CDR3 extends over 16 amino acids. Trimming cost V 5 bases and J 9 bases, with 26 bases left between them. The CDR3 loop is CASSPSGGTGPLGQYF. The CDR3 DNA sequence: TGTGCCAGCAGCCCGTCGGGGGGGACAGGCCCCCTGGGGCAGTACTTC.

A few counts support this clonotype. The chain links TRBV4-2 to TRBJ1-4; TRBD1 might be the D (6 bases). There are 14 residues in the CDR3. V shed 2 bases and J shed 7 bases, with 11 bases lying between them. The germline CDR1 and CDR2 sequences are LGHNA and YNFKEQ. CDR3 protein: CASSQQGMSEKLFF. CDR3 sequence (DNA): TGTGCCAGCAGCCAACAGGGGATGAGTGAAAAACTGTTTTTT.